This TCR beta chain was sequenced during a study of blood T cell repertoires in COVID-19. Study information: The United States, Italy and Spain provided the acute and convalescent COVID-19 samples. PBMCs, B-cell-depleted T cells, or T cells provided the cDNA or gDNA that made up the material.

Trimming removed 0 bases from V and 6 bases from J, with 13 bases in between. The CDR3 has 15 amino acids. Germline loops: CDR1 SGDLS, CDR2 YYNGEE. The method was immunoSEQ multiplex PCR; TCRdb's version includes in-frame clones alone and lacks a portion of them. The repertoire holds 160,000 or so clones, with about 81% as singletons. The chain has TRBV9 and TRBJ2-1, with D perhaps matching TRBD1 (6 bases). This TCR came from a human donor in a cohort sampled during active COVID-19. Material for sequencing was peripheral blood. CDR3 DNA: TGTGCCAGCAGCGTAGCAGGGGCTTCTTCCAATGAGCAGTTCTTC. Protein: CASSVAGASSNEQFF.